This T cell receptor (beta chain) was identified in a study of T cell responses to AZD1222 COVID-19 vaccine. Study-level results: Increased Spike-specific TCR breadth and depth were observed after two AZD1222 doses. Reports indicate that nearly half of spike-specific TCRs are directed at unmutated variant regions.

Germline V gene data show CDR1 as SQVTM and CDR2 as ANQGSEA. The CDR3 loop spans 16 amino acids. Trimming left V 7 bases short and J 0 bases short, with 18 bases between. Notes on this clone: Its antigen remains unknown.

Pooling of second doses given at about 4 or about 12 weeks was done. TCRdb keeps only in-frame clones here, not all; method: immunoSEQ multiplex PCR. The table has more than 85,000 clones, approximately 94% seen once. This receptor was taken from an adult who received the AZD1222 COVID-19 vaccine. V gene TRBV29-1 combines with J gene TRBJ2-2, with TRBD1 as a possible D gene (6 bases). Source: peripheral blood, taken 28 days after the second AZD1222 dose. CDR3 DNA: TGCAGCGCGAGGAACAGGGCGTTCTCGAACACCGGGGAGCTGTTTTTT. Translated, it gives CSARNRAFSNTGELFF.